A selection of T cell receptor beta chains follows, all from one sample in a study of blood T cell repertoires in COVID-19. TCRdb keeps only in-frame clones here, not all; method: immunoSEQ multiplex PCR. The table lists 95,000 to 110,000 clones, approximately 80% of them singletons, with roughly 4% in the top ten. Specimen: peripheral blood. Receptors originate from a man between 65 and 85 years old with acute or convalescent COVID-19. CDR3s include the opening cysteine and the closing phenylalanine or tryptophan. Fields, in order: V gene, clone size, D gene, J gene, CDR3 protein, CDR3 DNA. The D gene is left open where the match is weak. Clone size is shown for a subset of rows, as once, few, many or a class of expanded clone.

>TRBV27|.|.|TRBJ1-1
CASSLTGETEAFF
TGTGCCAGCAGTTTAACTGGTGAAACTGAAGCTTTCTTT
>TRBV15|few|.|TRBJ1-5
CATSRDRGGVGQPQHF
TGTGCCACCAGCAGAGATAGGGGAGGGGTCGGTCAGCCCCAGCATTTT
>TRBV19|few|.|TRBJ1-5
CASSVLRISNQPQHF
TGTGCCAGTAGTGTACTTCGAATAAGCAATCAGCCCCAGCATTTT
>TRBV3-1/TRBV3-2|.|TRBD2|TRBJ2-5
CASRQSGVPSQETQYF
TGTGCCAGCAGACAAAGCGGGGTCCCGTCCCAAGAGACCCAGTACTTC
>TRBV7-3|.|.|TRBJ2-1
CASSSFYSANEQFF
TGTGCCAGCAGCTCCTTCTACTCCGCAAATGAGCAGTTCTTC
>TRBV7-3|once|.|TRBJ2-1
CASSSLRGANEQFF
TGTGCCAGCAGCTCCCTCCGGGGGGCCAATGAGCAGTTCTTC
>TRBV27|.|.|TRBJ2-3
CASSLSTGTDTQYF
TGTGCCAGCAGTTTATCGACAGGAACAGATACGCAGTATTTT
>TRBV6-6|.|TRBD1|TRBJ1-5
CASSPNRHGQERGNQPQHF
TGTGCCAGCAGTCCTAATAGACACGGACAGGAGAGGGGCAATCAGCCCCAGCATTTT
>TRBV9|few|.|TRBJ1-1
CASSALGSEAFF
TGTGCCAGCAGCGCCCTAGGCTCTGAAGCTTTCTTT
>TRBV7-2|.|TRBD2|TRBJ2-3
CASRSTSGGFTSTDTQYF
TGTGCCAGCAGGTCGACTAGCGGGGGGTTCACTAGCACAGATACGCAGTATTTT
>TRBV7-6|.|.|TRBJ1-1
CASSLELPPAEAFF
TGTGCCAGCAGCTTAGAACTCCCACCCGCTGAAGCTTTCTTT
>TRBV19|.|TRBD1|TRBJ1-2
CASGGQGDRGYTF
TGTGCCAGCGGCGGGCAGGGGGATCGGGGCTACACCTTC
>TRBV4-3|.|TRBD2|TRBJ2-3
CASSQGTGGPLTDTQYF
TGCGCCAGCAGCCAAGGGACGGGGGGGCCCCTCACAGATACGCAGTATTTT
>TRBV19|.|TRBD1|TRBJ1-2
CASSILRRDRDHPNYGYTF
TGTGCCAGTAGTATCCTCCGCCGGGACAGGGACCATCCTAACTATGGCTACACCTTC
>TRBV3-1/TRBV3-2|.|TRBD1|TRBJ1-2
CASSQAGQTIYGYTF
TGTGCCAGCAGCCAGGCGGGACAGACTATCTATGGCTACACCTTC
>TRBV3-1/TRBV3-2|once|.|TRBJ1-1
CASSQISVNTEAFF
TGTGCCAGCAGCCAAATCAGCGTGAACACTGAAGCTTTCTTT
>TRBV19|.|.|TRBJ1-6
CASSIGTRDSPLHF
TGTGCCAGTAGTATTGGGACACGAGATTCACCCCTCCACTTT
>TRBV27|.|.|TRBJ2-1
CASNRDRSSYNEQFF
TGTGCCAGCAACAGGGACCGGAGCTCCTACAATGAGCAGTTCTTC
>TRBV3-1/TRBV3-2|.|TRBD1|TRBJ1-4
CASSQQGELFF
TGTGCCAGCAGCCAACAGGGGGAACTGTTTTTT
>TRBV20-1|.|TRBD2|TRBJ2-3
CSASSGADTQYF
TGCAGTGCTAGTAGCGGGGCAGATACGCAGTATTTT
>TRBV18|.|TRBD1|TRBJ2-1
CASSENEGQGAVEQFF
TGTGCCAGCTCCGAAAACGAGGGACAGGGGGCAGTTGAGCAGTTCTTC
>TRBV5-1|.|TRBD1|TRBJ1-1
CASNSRDREQAFF
TGCGCCAGCAACAGCCGGGACAGGGAACAAGCTTTCTTT
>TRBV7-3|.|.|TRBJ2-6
CASSSTGANVLTF
TGTGCCAGCAGCTCAACTGGGGCCAACGTCCTGACTTTC
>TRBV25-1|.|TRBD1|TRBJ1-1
CASSAIRGENTEAFF
TGTGCCAGCAGTGCAATCAGGGGGGAGAACACTGAAGCTTTCTTT
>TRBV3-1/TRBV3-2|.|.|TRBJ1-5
CASSLRGSEQPQHF
TGTGCCAGCAGCCTCCGAGGTTCGGAACAGCCCCAGCATTTT
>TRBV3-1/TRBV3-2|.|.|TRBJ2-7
CASSQADSYEQYF
TGTGCCAGCAGCCAAGCGGACAGCTACGAGCAGTACTTC
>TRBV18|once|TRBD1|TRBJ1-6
CASSPMTGSNSPLHF
TGTGCCAGCTCACCAATGACAGGGAGTAATTCACCCCTCCACTTT
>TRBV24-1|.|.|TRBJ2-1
CATSIQGGPYNEQFF
TGTGCCACCAGTATTCAGGGGGGACCCTACAATGAGCAGTTCTTC
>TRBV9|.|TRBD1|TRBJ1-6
CASSSGQGSSPLHF
TGTGCCAGCAGCAGTGGACAGGGTAGTTCACCCCTCCACTTT
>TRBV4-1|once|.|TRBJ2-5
CASSPEKDREETQYF
TGCGCCAGCAGCCCGGAAAAGGACAGAGAAGAGACCCAGTACTTC
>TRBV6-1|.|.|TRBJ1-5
CASSELGRRNQPQHF
TGTGCCAGCAGTGAATTGGGGCGTCGCAATCAGCCCCAGCATTTT
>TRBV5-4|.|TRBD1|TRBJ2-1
CASSLEGQGYNEQFF
TGTGCCAGCAGCTTGGAGGGACAGGGCTACAATGAGCAGTTCTTC
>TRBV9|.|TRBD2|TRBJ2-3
CASSAGLVMSTDTQYF
TGTGCCAGCAGCGCCGGACTAGTCATGAGCACAGATACGCAGTATTTT
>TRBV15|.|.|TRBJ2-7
CATSSGGTYEQYF
TGTGCCACCAGCAGCGGCGGTACCTACGAGCAGTACTTC
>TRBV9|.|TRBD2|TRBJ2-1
CASSTPNRLAGGYDNEQFF
TGTGCCAGCAGCACTCCAAACCGACTAGCGGGGGGGTACGACAATGAGCAGTTCTTC
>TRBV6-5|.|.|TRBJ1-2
CASSYELRGGGYTF
TGTGCCAGCAGTTACGAATTGAGGGGAGGTGGCTACACCTTC
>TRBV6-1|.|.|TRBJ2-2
CASSEELNTGELFF
TGTGCCAGCAGTGAAGAGCTGAACACCGGGGAGCTGTTTTTT
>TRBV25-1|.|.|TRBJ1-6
CASSGRGNSPLHF
TGTGCCAGCAGTGGGCGGGGGAATTCACCCCTCCACTTT
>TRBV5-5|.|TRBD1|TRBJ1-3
CASSPDRGERSGNTIYF
TGTGCCAGCAGCCCGGACAGGGGCGAACGTAGCGGAAACACCATATATTTT
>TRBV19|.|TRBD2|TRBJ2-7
CASNRGVSYEQYF
TGTGCCAGTAACCGGGGGGTTTCCTACGAGCAGTACTTC
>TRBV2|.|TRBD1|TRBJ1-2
CASKFFRRDRTSGGYTF
TGTGCCAGCAAATTCTTCCGCCGGGACAGGACTTCGGGTGGCTACACCTTC
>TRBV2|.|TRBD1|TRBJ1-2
CASSKGTGGNYGYTF
TGTGCCAGCAGTAAGGGGACAGGGGGCAACTATGGCTACACCTTC
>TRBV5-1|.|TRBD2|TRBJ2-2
CASSRTGLETGELFF
TGCGCCAGCAGTCGAACGGGACTAGAGACCGGGGAGCTGTTTTTT
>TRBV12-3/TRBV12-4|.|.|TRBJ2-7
CASSFGRVSEQYF
TGTGCCAGCAGTTTCGGCAGGGTTAGCGAGCAGTACTTC
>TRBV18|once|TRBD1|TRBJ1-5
CASSLGQGHQPQHF
TGTGCCAGCTCACTGGGACAGGGCCATCAGCCCCAGCATTTT
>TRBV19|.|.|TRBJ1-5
CASSWESNQPQHF
TGTGCCAGTAGTTGGGAGAGCAATCAGCCCCAGCATTTT
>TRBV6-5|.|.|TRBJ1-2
CATLLGGGGGYTF
TGTGCCACCCTCCTGGGGGGCGGGGGTGGCTACACCTTC
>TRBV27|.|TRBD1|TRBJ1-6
CASSSRTGYNSPLHF
TGTGCCAGCAGTTCGAGGACAGGGTATAATTCACCCCTCCACTTT
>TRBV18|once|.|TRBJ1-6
CASSPLQGSF
TGTGCCAGCTCACCGCTTCAGGGATCCTTT
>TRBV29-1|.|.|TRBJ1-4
CSVTSPSNEKLFF
TGCAGCGTAACAAGTCCCTCTAATGAAAAACTGTTTTTT
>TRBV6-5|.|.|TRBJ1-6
CASSYSPEGNSPLHF
TGTGCCAGCAGTTACTCCCCGGAGGGAAATTCACCCCTCCACTTT
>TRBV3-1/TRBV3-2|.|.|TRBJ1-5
CASSEGGNQPQHF
TGTGCCAGCAGTGAGGGTGGCAATCAGCCCCAGCATTTT
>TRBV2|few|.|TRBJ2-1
CASSAHGLGNEQFF
TGTGCCAGCAGCGCTCACGGGTTAGGCAATGAGCAGTTCTTC
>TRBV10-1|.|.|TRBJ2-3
CASSDPGETDTQYF
TGCGCCAGCAGTGACCCCGGGGAGACAGATACGCAGTATTTT